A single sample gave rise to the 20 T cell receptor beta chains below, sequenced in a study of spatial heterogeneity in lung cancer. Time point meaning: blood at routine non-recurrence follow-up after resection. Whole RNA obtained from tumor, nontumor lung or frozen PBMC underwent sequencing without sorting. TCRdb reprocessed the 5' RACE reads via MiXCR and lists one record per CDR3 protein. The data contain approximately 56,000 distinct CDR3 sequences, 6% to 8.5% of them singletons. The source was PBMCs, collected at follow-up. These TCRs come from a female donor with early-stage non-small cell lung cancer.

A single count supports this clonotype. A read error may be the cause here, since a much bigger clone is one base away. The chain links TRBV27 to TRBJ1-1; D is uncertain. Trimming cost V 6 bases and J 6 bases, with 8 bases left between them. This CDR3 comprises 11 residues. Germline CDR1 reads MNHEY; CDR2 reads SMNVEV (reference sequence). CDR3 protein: CASRAGAEAFF. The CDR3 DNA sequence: TGTGCCAGCAGAGCGGGCGCTGAAGCTTTCTTT.

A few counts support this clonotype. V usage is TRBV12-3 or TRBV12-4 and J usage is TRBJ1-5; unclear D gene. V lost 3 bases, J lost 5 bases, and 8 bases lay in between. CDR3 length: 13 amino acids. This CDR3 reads CASSFESDQPQHF. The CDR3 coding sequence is TGTGCCAGCAGTTTTGAGTCCGATCAGCCCCAGCATTTT.

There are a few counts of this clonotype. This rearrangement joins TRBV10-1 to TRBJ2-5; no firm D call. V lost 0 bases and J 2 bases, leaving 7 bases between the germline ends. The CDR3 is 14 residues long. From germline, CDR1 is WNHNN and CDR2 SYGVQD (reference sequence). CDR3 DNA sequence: TGCGCCAGCAGTGAGTCGACGGTACAAGAGACCCAGTACTTC. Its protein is CASSESTVQETQYF.

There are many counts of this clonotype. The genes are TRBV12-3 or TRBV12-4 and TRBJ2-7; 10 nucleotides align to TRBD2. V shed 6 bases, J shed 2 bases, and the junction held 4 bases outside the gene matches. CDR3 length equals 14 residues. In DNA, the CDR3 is TGTGCCAGCAGAAGGAGCGGGGGGGCCTACGAGCAGTACTTC. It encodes CASRRSGGAYEQYF.

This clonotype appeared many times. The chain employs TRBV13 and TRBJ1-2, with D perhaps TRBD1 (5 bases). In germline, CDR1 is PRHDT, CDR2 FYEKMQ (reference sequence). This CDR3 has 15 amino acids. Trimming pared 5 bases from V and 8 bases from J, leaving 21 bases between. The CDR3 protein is CASSPQRGDWEGYTF. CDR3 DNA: TGTGCCAGCAGCCCGCAGCGGGGGGACTGGGAGGGCTACACCTTC.

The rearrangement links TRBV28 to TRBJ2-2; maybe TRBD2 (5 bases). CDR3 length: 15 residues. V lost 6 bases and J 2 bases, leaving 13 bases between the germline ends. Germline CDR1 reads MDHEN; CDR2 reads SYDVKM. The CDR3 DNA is TGTGCCAGCAGCTCCCGGACTCTTAACACCGGGGAGCTGTTTTTT. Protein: CASSSRTLNTGELFF. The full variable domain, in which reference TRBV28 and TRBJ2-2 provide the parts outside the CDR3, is DVKVTQSSRYLVKRTGEKVFLECVQDMDHENMFWYRQDPGLGLRLIYFSYDVKMKEKGDIPEGYSVSREKKERFSLILESASTNQTSMYLCASSSRTLNTGELFFGEGSRLTVL.

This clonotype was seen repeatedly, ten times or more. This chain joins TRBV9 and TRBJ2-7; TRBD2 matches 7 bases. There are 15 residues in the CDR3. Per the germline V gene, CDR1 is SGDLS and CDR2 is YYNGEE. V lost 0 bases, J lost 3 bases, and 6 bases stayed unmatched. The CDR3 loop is CASSVEAGGGYEQYF. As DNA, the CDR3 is TGTGCCAGCAGCGTAGAGGCAGGCGGGGGCTACGAGCAGTACTTC. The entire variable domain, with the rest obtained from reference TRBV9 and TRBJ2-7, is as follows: DSGVTQTPKHLITATGQRVTLRCSPRSGDLSVYWYQQSLDQGLQFLIQYYNGEERAKGNILERFSAQQFPDLHSELNLSSLELGDSALYFCASSVEAGGGYEQYFGPGTRLTVT.

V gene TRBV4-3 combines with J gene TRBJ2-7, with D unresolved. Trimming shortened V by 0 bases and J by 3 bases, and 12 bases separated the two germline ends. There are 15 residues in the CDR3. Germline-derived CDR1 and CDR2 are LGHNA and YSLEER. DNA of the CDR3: TGCGCCAGCAGCCAAGACGCGACCCTACGCTACGAGCAGTACTTC. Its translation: CASSQDATLRYEQYF.

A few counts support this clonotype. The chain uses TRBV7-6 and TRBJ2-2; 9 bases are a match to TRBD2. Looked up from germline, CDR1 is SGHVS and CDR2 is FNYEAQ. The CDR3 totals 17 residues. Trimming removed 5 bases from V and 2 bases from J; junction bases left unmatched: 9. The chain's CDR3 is CASSPNSGGFNTGELFF. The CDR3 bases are TGTGCCAGCAGCCCAAATAGCGGGGGATTTAACACCGGGGAGCTGTTTTTT.

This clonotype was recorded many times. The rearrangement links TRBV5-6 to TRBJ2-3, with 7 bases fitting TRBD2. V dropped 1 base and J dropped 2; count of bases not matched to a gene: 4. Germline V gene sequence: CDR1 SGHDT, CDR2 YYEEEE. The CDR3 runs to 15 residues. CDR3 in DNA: TGTGCCAGCAGCTTGTTCGGGACTACCACAGATACGCAGTATTTT. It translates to CASSLFGTTTDTQYF.

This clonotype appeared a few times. In DNA, the CDR3 is TGTGCCACCAGCGCCGGACGGACGTCCTACGAGCAGTACTTC. It is translated as CATSAGRTSYEQYF. The chain uses TRBV15 and TRBJ2-7, with D hard to call. Trimming took off 5 bases at V and 1 base at J, with 12 bases between the two ends. There are 14 residues in the CDR3. CDR1 LNHNV and CDR2 YYDKDF come from the germline V gene (reference sequence).

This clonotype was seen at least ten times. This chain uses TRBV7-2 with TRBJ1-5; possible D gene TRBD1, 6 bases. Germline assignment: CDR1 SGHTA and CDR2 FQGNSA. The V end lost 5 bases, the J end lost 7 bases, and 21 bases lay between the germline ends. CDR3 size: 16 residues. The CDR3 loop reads CASSTRGTGKGQPQHF. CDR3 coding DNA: TGTGCCAGCAGCACCCGAGGCACAGGGAAGGGCCAGCCCCAGCATTTT.

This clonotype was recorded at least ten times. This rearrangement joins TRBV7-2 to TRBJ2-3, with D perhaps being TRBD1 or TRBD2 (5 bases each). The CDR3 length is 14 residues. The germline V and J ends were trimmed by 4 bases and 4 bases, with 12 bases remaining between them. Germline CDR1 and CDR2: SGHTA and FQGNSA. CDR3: CASSYGTRPDTQYF. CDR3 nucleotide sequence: TGTGCCAGCAGCTATGGGACCCGCCCAGATACGCAGTATTTT.

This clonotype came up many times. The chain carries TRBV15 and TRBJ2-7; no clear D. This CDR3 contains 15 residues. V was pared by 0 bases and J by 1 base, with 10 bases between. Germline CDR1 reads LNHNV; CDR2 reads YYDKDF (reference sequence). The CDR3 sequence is CATSREGGGSYEQYF. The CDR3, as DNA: TGTGCCACCAGCAGAGAGGGCGGCGGTTCCTACGAGCAGTACTTC. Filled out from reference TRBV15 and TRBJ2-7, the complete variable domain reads DAMVIQNPRYQVTQFGKPVTLSCSQTLNHNVMYWYQQKSSQAPKLLFHYYDKDFNNEADTPDNFQSRRPNTSFCFLDIRSPGLGDTAMYLCATSREGGGSYEQYFGPGTRLTVT.

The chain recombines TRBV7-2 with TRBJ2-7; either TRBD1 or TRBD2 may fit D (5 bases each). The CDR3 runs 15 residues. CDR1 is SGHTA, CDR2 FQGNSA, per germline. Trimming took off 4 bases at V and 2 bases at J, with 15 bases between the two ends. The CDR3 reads CASSSGAMGPYEQYF. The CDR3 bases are TGTGCCAGCAGCTCCGGGGCGATGGGGCCCTACGAGCAGTACTTC. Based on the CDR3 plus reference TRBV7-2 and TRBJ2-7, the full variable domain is GAGVSQSPSNKVTEKGKDVELRCDPISGHTALYWYRQSLGQGLEFLIYFQGNSAPDKSGLPSDRFSAERTGGSVSTLTIQRTQQEDSAVYLCASSSGAMGPYEQYFGPGTRLTVT.

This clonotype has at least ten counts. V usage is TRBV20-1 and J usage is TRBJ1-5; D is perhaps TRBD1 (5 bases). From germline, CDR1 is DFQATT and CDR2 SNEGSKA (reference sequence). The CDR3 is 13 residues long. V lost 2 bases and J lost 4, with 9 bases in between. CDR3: CSARQGRNQPQHF. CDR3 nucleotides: TGCAGTGCTAGACAGGGCCGGAATCAGCCCCAGCATTTT.

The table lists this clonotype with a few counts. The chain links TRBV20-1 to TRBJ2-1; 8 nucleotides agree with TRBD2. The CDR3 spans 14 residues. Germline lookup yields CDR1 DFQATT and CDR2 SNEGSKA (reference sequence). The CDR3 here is CRPGSGGRGNEQFF. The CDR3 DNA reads TGCAGACCGGGCTCGGGGGGGCGAGGCAATGAGCAGTTCTTC.

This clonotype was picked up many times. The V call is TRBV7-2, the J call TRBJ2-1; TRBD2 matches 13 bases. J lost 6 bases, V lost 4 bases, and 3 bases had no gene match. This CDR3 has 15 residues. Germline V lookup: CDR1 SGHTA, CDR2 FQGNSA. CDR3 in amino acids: CASSSRTSGGNEQFF. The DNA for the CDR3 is TGTGCCAGCAGCTCCAGGACTAGCGGGGGCAATGAGCAGTTCTTC.

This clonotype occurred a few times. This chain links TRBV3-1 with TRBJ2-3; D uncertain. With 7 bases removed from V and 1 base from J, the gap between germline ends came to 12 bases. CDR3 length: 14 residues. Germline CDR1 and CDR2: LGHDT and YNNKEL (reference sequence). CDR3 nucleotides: TGTGCCAGCAATCTGGGATCTCGCACAGATACGCAGTATTTT. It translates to CASNLGSRTDTQYF.

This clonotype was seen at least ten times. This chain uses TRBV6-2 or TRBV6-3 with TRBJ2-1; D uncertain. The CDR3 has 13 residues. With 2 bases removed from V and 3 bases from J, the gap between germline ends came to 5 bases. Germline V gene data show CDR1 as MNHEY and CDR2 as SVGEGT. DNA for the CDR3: TGTGCCAGCAGTTACGAGATCTACAATGAGCAGTTCTTC. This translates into CASSYEIYNEQFF.